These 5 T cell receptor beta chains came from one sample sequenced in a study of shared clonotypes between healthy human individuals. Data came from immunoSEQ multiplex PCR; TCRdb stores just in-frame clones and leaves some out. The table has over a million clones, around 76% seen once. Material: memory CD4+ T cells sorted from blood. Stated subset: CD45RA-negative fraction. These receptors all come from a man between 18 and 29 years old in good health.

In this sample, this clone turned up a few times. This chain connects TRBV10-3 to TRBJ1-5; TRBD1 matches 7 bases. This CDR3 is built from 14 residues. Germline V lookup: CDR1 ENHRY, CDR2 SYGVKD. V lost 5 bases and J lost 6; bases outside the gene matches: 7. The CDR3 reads CAISKGTEGQPQHF. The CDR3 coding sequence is TGTGCCATCAGTAAGGGGACAGAAGGTCAGCCCCAGCATTTT.

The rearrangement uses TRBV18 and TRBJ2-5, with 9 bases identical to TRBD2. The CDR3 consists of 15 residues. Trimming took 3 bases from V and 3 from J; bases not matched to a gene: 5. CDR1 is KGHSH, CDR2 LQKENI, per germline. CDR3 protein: CASSPLTSGKETQYF. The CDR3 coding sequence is TGTGCCAGCTCACCTCTGACTAGCGGTAAAGAGACCCAGTACTTC.

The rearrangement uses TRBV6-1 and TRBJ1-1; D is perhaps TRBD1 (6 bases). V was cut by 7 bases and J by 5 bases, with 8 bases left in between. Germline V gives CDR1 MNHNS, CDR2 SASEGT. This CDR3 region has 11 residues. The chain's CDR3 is CASNRATEAFF. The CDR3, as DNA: TGTGCCAGCAACAGGGCTACTGAAGCTTTCTTT.

The CDR3 nucleotides are TGTGCCAGTAGTATTGGCACCCACTCCTACGAGCAGTACTTC. Its protein product is CASSIGTHSYEQYF. The V and J genes are TRBV19 and TRBJ2-7; D call uncertain. V was shortened by 3 bases and J by 0 bases, with 9 bases between the two germline ends. In germline, CDR1 is LNHDA, CDR2 SQIVND (reference sequence). This CDR3 region has 14 residues. Full variable domain (outside the CDR3, taken from reference TRBV19 and TRBJ2-7): DGGITQSPKYLFRKEGQNVTLSCEQNLNHDAMYWYRQDPGQGLRLIYYSQIVNDFQKGDIAEGYSVSREKKESFPLTVTSAQKNPTAFYLCASSIGTHSYEQYFGPGTRLTVT.

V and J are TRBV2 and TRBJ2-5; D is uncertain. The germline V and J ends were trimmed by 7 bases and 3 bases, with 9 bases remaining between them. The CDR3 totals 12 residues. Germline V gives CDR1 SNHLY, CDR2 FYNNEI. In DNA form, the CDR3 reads TGTGCCAGCAAGGCCGGAGAAGAGACCCAGTACTTC. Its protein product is CASKAGEETQYF.